This is a list of T cell receptor beta chains from one sample in a study of Ad26.COV2.S vaccination and SARS-CoV-2 variants. Produced via immunoSEQ multiplex PCR; TCRdb's table is partial and in-frame only. The sample yields 300,000 to 350,000 clones, 85% to 90% seen once. Sequenced material: peripheral blood, taken in a trial of Ad26.COV2.S vaccine versus placebo. These receptors all stem from a person between 18 and 59 years old who received the Ad26.COV2.S COVID-19 vaccine or a placebo. The CDR3 runs from the conserved cysteine through the conserved F or W. Fields, in order: J gene, D gene, clone size, V gene, CDR3 DNA, CDR3 protein. The D gene is left open where the match is weak. Only some rows state a clone size, as once, few, many or a class for expanded clones.

>TRBJ2-1|TRBD1|.|TRBV11-2
TGTGCCAGCAGCCCGCGGACAGGTCTTGGTGAGCAGTTCTTC
CASSPRTGLGEQFF
>TRBJ2-1|TRBD2|.|TRBV5-4
TGTGCCAGCAGCCCCGGGACTAGCGGGATAGGCAATGAGCAGTTCTTC
CASSPGTSGIGNEQFF
>TRBJ1-3|TRBD1|.|TRBV11-2
TGTGCCAGCACCCCGCGGGGTACAGGGGAATCTGGAAACACCATATATTTT
CASTPRGTGESGNTIYF
>TRBJ1-1|.|.|TRBV19
TGTGCCAGTAGTATAATTGGGGGGGGTGACACTGAAGCTTTCTTT
CASSIIGGGDTEAFF
>TRBJ2-1|.|.|TRBV5-6
TGTGCCAGCAGCTTAAGGAGCTCCTACAATGAGCAGTTCTTC
CASSLRSSYNEQFF
>TRBJ2-2|.|.|TRBV27
TGTGCCAGCGGTAGCGGGAACACCGGGGAGCTGTTTTTT
CASGSGNTGELFF
>TRBJ1-5|.|.|TRBV19
TGTGCCAGTAGTATATTAGATGCAGGGCCGGACAATCAGCCCCAGCATTTT
CASSILDAGPDNQPQHF
>TRBJ1-1|.|.|TRBV10-3
TGTGCCATCAGTCCGGGACCCATGAACACTGAAGCTTTCTTT
CAISPGPMNTEAFF
>TRBJ1-2|.|.|TRBV7-2
TGTGCCAGCAGCGATCAAGGTTTTAATGGCTACACCTTC
CASSDQGFNGYTF
>TRBJ1-2|.|.|TRBV27
TGTGCCAGCAGTGGCCACAGGGAATCCTATGGCTACACCTTC
CASSGHRESYGYTF
>TRBJ1-1|.|.|TRBV6-5
TGTGCCAGCAGTCGAGTGAACACTGAAGCTTTCTTT
CASSRVNTEAFF
>TRBJ1-2|TRBD1|.|TRBV6-2/TRBV6-3
TGTGCCAGCAGCCCCAGTGAGGGGGCAGCACTGAACTATGGCTACACCTTC
CASSPSEGAALNYGYTF
>TRBJ2-7|TRBD1|once|TRBV10-3
TGTGCCATCAGAGGGACAGGGTCCGAGCAGTACTTC
CAIRGTGSEQYF
>TRBJ1-3|.|.|TRBV18
TGTGCCAGCTCACCGCAGCGGTCGGGAAACACCATATATTTT
CASSPQRSGNTIYF
>TRBJ1-5|.|.|TRBV28
TGTGCCAGCAGTTTTTGGCTCCTTTCTACTCAGCCCCAGCATTTT
CASSFWLLSTQPQHF
>TRBJ2-1|.|few|TRBV7-9
TGTGCCAGCAGCTTACAGGGGAACGAGCAGTTCTTC
CASSLQGNEQFF
>TRBJ2-3|.|.|TRBV5-1
TGCGCCAGCAGCTTGGCCGAACTATCCCCGGGGTCCGAATTAGATACGCAGTATTTT
CASSLAELSPGSELDTQYF
>TRBJ1-2|.|.|TRBV6-5
TGTGCCACCGAAGCCGGACAGAACTATGGCTACACCTTC
CATEAGQNYGYTF
>TRBJ1-5|.|.|TRBV6-4
TGTGCCAGCGTCGTAGGGATGTTGTGCTCCAATCAGCCCCAGCATTTT
CASVVGMLCSNQPQHF
>TRBJ2-3|.|.|TRBV3-1/TRBV3-2
TGTGCCAGCAGCCAAGGGGAGAGAAGCACAGATACGCAGTATTTT
CASSQGERSTDTQYF
>TRBJ1-1|.|.|TRBV5-6
TGTGCCAGCTGGGACATGAACACTGAAGCTTTCTTT
CASWDMNTEAFF
>TRBJ1-2|.|.|TRBV7-3
TGTGCCAGCAGCTTCGGCCAGTCCTATGGCTACACCTTC
CASSFGQSYGYTF
>TRBJ2-7|.|.|TRBV6-5
TGTGCCAGCACCCCGCGGGGCGGCTACGAGCAGTACTTC
CASTPRGGYEQYF
>TRBJ1-1|.|.|TRBV12-3/TRBV12-4
TGTGCCAGCAGTTTTGGAACAGTTGAAGCTTTCTTT
CASSFGTVEAFF
>TRBJ2-5|TRBD2|.|TRBV7-7
TGTGCCAGCAGCATTAGCGGGAGCTCCCAAGAGACCCAGTACTTC
CASSISGSSQETQYF
>TRBJ1-6|.|.|TRBV29-1
TGCAGCGTCCTGACCCTGGCCAACTCACCCCTCCACTTT
CSVLTLANSPLHF
>TRBJ1-1|TRBD1|.|TRBV19
TGTGCCAGTACCTTTGGACAGGGGAACACTGAAGCTTTCTTT
CASTFGQGNTEAFF
>TRBJ2-1|TRBD2|.|TRBV2
TGTGCCAGCAGCGATAGCGGGCCGCTCCAGTTCTTC
CASSDSGPLQFF
>TRBJ2-3|.|.|TRBV6-5
TGTGCCAGCGGGATAGATCTGGGCACAGATACGCAGTATTTT
CASGIDLGTDTQYF
>TRBJ1-2|.|.|TRBV28
TGTGCCAGCAGTTTAGACATCTTTTATGGCTACACCTTC
CASSLDIFYGYTF
>TRBJ1-2|.|.|TRBV12-3/TRBV12-4
TGTGCCAGCACCTTAGGGGGGGGTGGCTACACCTTC
CASTLGGGGYTF
>TRBJ2-7|TRBD2|.|TRBV19
TGTGCCAGTAGTTCTCTAGCGGGGGGACCCTACGAGCAGTACTTC
CASSSLAGGPYEQYF
>TRBJ2-1|TRBD1|few|TRBV4-1
TGCGCCAGCAGCCCCACCGACAGGGCTGGTGAGCAGTTCTTC
CASSPTDRAGEQFF
>TRBJ1-4|.|.|TRBV6-5
TGTGCCAGCAGGGGGGGGGCTGCAACTAATGAAAAACTGTTTTTT
CASRGGAATNEKLFF
>TRBJ2-2|.|once|TRBV7-2
TGTGCCAGCAGCCAGACGGGGACATTGAACACCGGGGAGCTGTTTTTT
CASSQTGTLNTGELFF
>TRBJ2-5|TRBD2|.|TRBV11-2
TGTGCCAGCAGCTTAACTAGCGGGGGATTTCTTGAGACCCAGTACTTC
CASSLTSGGFLETQYF
>TRBJ2-1|TRBD1|.|TRBV19
TGTGCCAGTAGTGGGCCGACAGGGAACAATGAGCAGTTCTTC
CASSGPTGNNEQFF
>TRBJ1-2|TRBD1|.|TRBV4-1
TGCGCCAGCAGCCCCTCTCACTATACCGGGACAGGGAATGGCTACACCTTC
CASSPSHYTGTGNGYTF
>TRBJ2-3|.|.|TRBV7-2
TGTGCCAGCAGACTAGCCGCAGATACGCAGTATTTT
CASRLAADTQYF
>TRBJ1-1|.|.|TRBV4-3
TGCGCCAGCAGCCGCATCACGAACACTGAAGCTTTCTTT
CASSRITNTEAFF
>TRBJ2-6|.|.|TRBV7-6
TGTGCCAGCAGCTTAGGTCAATCCGGGGCCAACGTCCTGACTTTC
CASSLGQSGANVLTF
>TRBJ1-2|.|.|TRBV6-5
TGTGCCAGCAGTTATGGGTCCCACTATGGCTACACCTTC
CASSYGSHYGYTF
>TRBJ2-1|.|once|TRBV11-3
TGTGCCAGCAGCTTATCGATAGGGTGGAATGAGCAGTTCTTC
CASSLSIGWNEQFF
>TRBJ1-4|.|.|TRBV4-3
TGCGCCAGCAGCCAAGACCACTTAACAAATGAAAAACTGTTTTTT
CASSQDHLTNEKLFF
>TRBJ2-3|TRBD1|once|TRBV7-9
TGTGCCAGCAGCGGCCCGGGACAGTCGACAGATACGCAGTATTTT
CASSGPGQSTDTQYF
>TRBJ2-4|TRBD1|.|TRBV7-9
TGTGCCAGCAGCTCCGCCGGGACAGCTATTGATGGCAAAAACATTCAGTACTTC
CASSSAGTAIDGKNIQYF
>TRBJ1-2|TRBD1|.|TRBV7-3
TGTGCCAGCAGCCCTACAGGGGGCGCCTATGGCTACACCTTC
CASSPTGGAYGYTF
>TRBJ1-5|.|.|TRBV18
TGTGCCAGCTCACGACGACAGAGTAGCAATCAGCCCCAGCATTTT
CASSRRQSSNQPQHF
>TRBJ1-6|.|.|TRBV11-2
TGTGCCAGCAGCTTAGTAAAGGGAGGGAATTCACCCCTCCACTTT
CASSLVKGGNSPLHF
>TRBJ1-3|TRBD1|.|TRBV7-2
TGTGCCAGCAGCTTCGGCAGGGGGCCTGGAAACACCATATATTTT
CASSFGRGPGNTIYF
>TRBJ2-5|.|.|TRBV18
TGTGCCAGCTCACCGGTAAGAGAGACCCAGTACTTC
CASSPVRETQYF